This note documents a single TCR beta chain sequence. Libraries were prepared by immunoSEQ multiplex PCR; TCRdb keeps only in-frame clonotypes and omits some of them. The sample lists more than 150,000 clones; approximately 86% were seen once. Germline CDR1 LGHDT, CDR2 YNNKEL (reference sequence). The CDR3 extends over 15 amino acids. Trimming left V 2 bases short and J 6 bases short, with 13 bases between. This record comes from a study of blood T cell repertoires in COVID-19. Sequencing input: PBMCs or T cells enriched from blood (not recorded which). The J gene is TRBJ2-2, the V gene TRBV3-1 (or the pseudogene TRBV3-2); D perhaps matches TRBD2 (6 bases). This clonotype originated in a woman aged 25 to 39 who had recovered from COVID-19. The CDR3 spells CASSQPFGGSGELFF. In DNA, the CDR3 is TGTGCCAGCAGCCAACCCTTCGGGGGATCCGGGGAGCTGTTTTTT.